This TCR beta chain was sequenced in a study of T cell repertoires in cytomegalovirus infection (dated by TCRdb to between 2018 and 2021). For the wider study: Recently identified HLA-C-restricted CMV epitopes, whose presentation resists viral immunomodulation, were targeted by peptide stimulations together with well-studied HLA-B-restricted epitopes. Because public TCR beta signatures pointed to carriage of CMV infection together with the matching HLA type, the HLA type of each donor mattered for the analysis. Overall results and qualifications from the work: In both this cohort and an independent roughly 350-donor cohort, the cumulative frequency of public TCR beta family members distinguished carriers of CMV infection plus the relevant HLA type. The ex vivo response was dominated by HLA-C-restricted CMV-specific TCR beta clonotypes, which also provided the single most frequent clonotype in two of eight donors.

At the junction V is shortened by 0 bases and J by 9 bases, with 12 bases in between. Reading from cysteine to phenylalanine, the CDR3 counts 14 amino acids. CDR3 DNA is the only sequence kept; it has 42 bases, read in frame from the first base. As encoded in the germline V gene, CDR1 is SGHAT while CDR2 is FQNNGV. Sequencer: Illumina HiSeq 1500. TCRdb reprocessed the public reads (quality trimming at Q25 with fastp, clone calling with MiXCR) and kept in-frame beta chains. Each entry is one CDR3 protein sequence, shown with its most common DNA and genes. This sample has about 500,000 distinct CDR3 sequences in its table, and about 33% of those were observed once. About a sixth of the sample comes from the top ten. To note about this clonotype: What this receptor recognizes is not known. Base qualities are not at hand, and no much larger clone is one base apart.

Interpreted using the paper, the treatment or condition label stands for: in vitro stimulation with specific CMV peptide epitopes to enrich CMV-specific T cells. The source material was cultured PBMCs, sampled from culture after CMV antigen stimulation. The chain couples TRBV11-2 to TRBJ2-1, with the D gene too uncertain to name. The TCR was taken from a human donor in good health (CMV status not recorded). Some clones in this sample may be carry-over from other donors' samples. In nucleotides, the sequence is TGTGCCAGCAGCTTAGAGGGGTCAAGTATTGAGCAGTTCTTC. Its translation is CASSLEGSSIEQFF.